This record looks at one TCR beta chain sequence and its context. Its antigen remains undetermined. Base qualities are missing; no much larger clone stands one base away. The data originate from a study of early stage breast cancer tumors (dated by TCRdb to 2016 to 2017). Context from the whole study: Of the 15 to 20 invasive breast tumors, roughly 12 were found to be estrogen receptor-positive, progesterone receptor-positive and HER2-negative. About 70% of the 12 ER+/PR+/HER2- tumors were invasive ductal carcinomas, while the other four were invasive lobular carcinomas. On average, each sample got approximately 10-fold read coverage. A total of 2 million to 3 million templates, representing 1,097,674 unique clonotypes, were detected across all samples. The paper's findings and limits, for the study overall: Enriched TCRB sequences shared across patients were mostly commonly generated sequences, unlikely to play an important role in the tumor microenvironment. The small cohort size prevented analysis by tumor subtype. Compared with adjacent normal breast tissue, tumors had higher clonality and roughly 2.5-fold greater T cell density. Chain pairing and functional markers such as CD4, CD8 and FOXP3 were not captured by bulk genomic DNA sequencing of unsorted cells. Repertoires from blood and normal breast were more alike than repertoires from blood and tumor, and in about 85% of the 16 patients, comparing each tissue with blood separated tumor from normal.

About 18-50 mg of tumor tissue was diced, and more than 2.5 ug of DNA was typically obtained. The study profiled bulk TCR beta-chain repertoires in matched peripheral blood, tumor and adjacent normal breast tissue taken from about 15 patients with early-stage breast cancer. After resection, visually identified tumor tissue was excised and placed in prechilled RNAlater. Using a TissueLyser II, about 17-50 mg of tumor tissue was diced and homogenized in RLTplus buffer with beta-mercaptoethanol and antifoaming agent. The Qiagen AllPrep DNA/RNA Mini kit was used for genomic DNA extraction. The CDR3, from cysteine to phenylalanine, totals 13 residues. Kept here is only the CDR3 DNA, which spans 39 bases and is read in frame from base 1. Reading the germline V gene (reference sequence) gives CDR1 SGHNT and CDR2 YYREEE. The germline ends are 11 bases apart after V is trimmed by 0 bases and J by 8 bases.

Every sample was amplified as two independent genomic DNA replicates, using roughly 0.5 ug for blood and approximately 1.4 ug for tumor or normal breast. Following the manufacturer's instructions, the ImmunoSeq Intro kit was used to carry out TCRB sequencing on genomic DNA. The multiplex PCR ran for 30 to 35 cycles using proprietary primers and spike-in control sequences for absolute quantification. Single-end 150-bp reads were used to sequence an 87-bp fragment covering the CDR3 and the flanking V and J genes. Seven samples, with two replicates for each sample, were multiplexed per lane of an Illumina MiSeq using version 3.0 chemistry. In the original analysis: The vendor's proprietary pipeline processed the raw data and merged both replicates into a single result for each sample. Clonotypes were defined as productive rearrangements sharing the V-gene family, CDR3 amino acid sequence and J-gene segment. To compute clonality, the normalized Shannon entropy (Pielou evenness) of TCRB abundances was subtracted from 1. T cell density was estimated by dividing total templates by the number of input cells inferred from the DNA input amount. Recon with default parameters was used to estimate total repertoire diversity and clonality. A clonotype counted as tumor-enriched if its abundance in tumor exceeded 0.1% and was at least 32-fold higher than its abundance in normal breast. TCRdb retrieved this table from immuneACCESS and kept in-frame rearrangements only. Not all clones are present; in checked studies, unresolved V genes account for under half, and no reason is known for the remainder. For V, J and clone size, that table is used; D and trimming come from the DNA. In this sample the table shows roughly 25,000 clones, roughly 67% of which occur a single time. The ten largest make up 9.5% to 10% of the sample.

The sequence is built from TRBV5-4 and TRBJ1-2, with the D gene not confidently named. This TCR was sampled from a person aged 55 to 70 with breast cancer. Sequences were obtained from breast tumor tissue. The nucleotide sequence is TGTGCCAGCAGCTTGGTACCCTTGCGGGGCTACACCTTC. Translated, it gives CASSLVPLRGYTF.